The next 26 T cell receptor beta chains were all read from a single sample in a study of metastatic and nonmetastatic thyroid tumors. No patient received treatment before thyroid surgery. TCRdb re-clonotyped the PCR reads through MiXCR. The sample carries 40,000 or so clones, less than 60% recorded once. Material: tumor tissue. The receptor source for this set is a male donor with papillary thyroid cancer or a benign thyroid nodule (not recorded which). Some clones in this sample may be carry-over from other donors' samples.

V usage is TRBV6-1 and J usage is TRBJ1-6; 7 nucleotides agree with TRBD1. V lost 1 base, J lost 8 bases, and 8 bases stayed unmatched. Germline V gives CDR1 MNHNS, CDR2 SASEGT. The CDR3 is 16 amino acids. This CDR3 reads CASSEEGGTVDSPLHF. The CDR3 bases are TGTGCCAGCAGTGAAGAGGGGGGGACAGTGGATTCACCCCTCCACTTT.

This rearrangement joins TRBV9 to TRBJ2-1; 10 nucleotides agree with TRBD2. The V and J ends lost 0 bases and 9 bases, in that order; junction bases with no gene match: 6. The CDR3 totals 15 residues. Per germline, CDR1 SGDLS and CDR2 YYNGEE. The CDR3 loop is CASSVALAGAREQFF. The CDR3 DNA sequence: TGTGCCAGCAGCGTAGCTCTAGCGGGAGCCCGTGAGCAGTTCTTC.

Points on this clone: A much larger clone lies one base from this, so it may be a read error. V and J are TRBV20-1 and TRBJ2-7, with D possibly being TRBD1 or TRBD2 (5 bases each). Germline CDR1 reads DFQATT; CDR2 reads SNEGSKA (reference sequence). V lost 3 bases and J lost 4, with 16 bases in between. CDR3 length: 14 amino acids. CDR3 DNA sequence: TGCAGTGCTAGGGACTTTGAGGGGTATTACGAGCAGTACTTC. Amino acid sequence: CSARDFEGYYEQYF.

The genes are TRBV11-2 and TRBJ2-7; D is unresolved. Germline-derived CDR1 and CDR2 are SGHAT and FQNNGV. This CDR3 is 15 amino acids long. The ends were cut back, 5 bases at V and 2 bases at J, with 16 bases in the middle. The chain's CDR3 is CASSPPALFTYEQYF. Written as DNA, the CDR3 is TGTGCCAGCAGCCCCCCAGCACTATTTACCTACGAGCAGTACTTC. Full variable domain (rest looked up from reference TRBV11-2 and TRBJ2-7): EAGVAQSPRYKIIEKRQSVAFWCNPISGHATLYWYQQILGQGPKLLIQFQNNGVVDDSQLPKDRFSAERLKGVDSTLKIQPAKLEDSAVYLCASSPPALFTYEQYFGPGTRLTVT.

The chain carries TRBV6-1 and TRBJ2-2; TRBD2 might be the D (6 bases). CDR1 is MNHNS and CDR2 is SASEGT in the germline V gene. CDR3 length: 17 residues. Deletions cut 8 bases from V and 7 bases from J, with 26 bases between. CDR3 DNA: TGTGCCAGCCGACCCCGGACGGCGGGCGGGGTAGACGGGGAGCTGTTTTTT. Its protein product is CASRPRTAGGVDGELFF.

This chain uses TRBV7-9 with TRBJ2-1, with D possibly TRBD2 on 5 matching bases. The V end was cut by 3 bases, the J end by 2 bases, with 8 bases between. Germline-derived CDR1 and CDR2 are SEHNR and FQNEAQ (reference sequence). The CDR3 is 14 amino acids. The CDR3 region is CASSFDGAYNEQFF. As DNA, the CDR3 is TGTGCCAGCAGCTTCGACGGGGCCTACAATGAGCAGTTCTTC.

A few counts support this clone. The rearrangement links TRBV28 to TRBJ2-6, with D perhaps TRBD2 (5 bases). CDR3 length: 17 residues. Trimming removed 5 bases at V and 2 bases at J, with 16 bases between. Germline CDR1 and CDR2: MDHEN and SYDVKM. The CDR3 DNA is TGTGCCAGCAGTGGCAATTTACAGCGGACTGGGGCCAACGTCCTGACTTTC. This encodes CASSGNLQRTGANVLTF.

This chain uses TRBV30 with TRBJ1-1; D gene ambiguous. The V end was cut by 7 bases, the J end by 0 bases, with 15 bases between. The CDR3 runs 14 residues. CDR1 and CDR2 from the germline V gene are GTSNPN and SVGIG (reference sequence). CDR3 nucleotides: TGTGCCTATGCGTGGTACGGCCTGAACACTGAAGCTTTCTTT. This sequence encodes CAYAWYGLNTEAFF.

Concerning this clone itself: One junction end does not reproduce the germline sequence, and a read error may be involved. The V and J genes are TRBV24-1 and TRBJ2-3, with 14 bases lining up with TRBD2. This CDR3 has 17 residues. The germline CDR1 and CDR2 sequences are KGHDR and SFDVKD. The DNA of the CDR3 is TGTGCCACCAGTGAACGGACTAGCGGGAGGAGCACATATACGCAGTATTTT. Translating gives CATSERTSGRSTYTQYF.

This clone was picked up a small number of times. The chain is built from TRBV6-1 and TRBJ2-7; D may match TRBD1 or TRBD2 (5 bases each). Trimming took 6 bases from V and 6 from J, leaving 12 bases between them. CDR3 length: 12 residues. CDR1 MNHNS and CDR2 SASEGT come from the germline V gene. The CDR3 loop reads CASRRGVAEQYF. CDR3 DNA: TGTGCCAGCAGGAGGGGAGTGGCCGAGCAGTACTTC.

This sequence joins TRBV5-4 and TRBJ2-7; TRBD2 agrees at 14 bases. CDR1 and CDR2 (germline): SGHNT, YYREEE (reference sequence). The CDR3 is made up of 15 amino acids. V shed 4 bases and J 7 bases; nucleotides not matched to a gene: 7. CDR3 nucleotide sequence: TGTGCCAGCAGCCAGGGACTAGCGGGAGAATTAGAGCAGTACTTC. Residues: CASSQGLAGELEQYF.

V and J are TRBV18 and TRBJ2-1, with D unresolved. The ends were cut back, 2 bases at V and 4 bases at J, with 12 bases in the middle. This CDR3 spans 15 amino acids. Germline loops: CDR1 KGHSH, CDR2 LQKENI. DNA for the CDR3: TGTGCCAGCTCACCAATGTCAGACTCATACAATGAGCAGTTCTTC. Translation gives CASSPMSDSYNEQFF. The full variable domain, in which reference TRBV18 and TRBJ2-1 provide the parts outside the CDR3, is NAGVMQNPRHLVRRRGQEARLRCSPMKGHSHVYWYRQLPEEGLKFMVYLQKENIIDESGMPKERFSAEFPKEGPSILRIQQVVRGDSAAYFCASSPMSDSYNEQFFGPGTRLTVL.

With respect to this clone: At one end the junction does not follow the germline gene, possibly because of a read error. This CDR3 reads CAGSPGLSSYNEQFF. CDR3 sequence (DNA): TGTGCCGGCAGCCCGGGCCTAAGCTCCTACAATGAGCAGTTCTTC. The chain joins TRBV7-8 to TRBJ2-1; D gene unclear. The CDR3 is 15 residues long. Looked up from germline, CDR1 is SGHVS and CDR2 is FQNEAQ.

In this sample, this clone turned up a few times. The rearrangement links TRBV6-1 to TRBJ1-2; D is unresolved. Germline V gene sequence: CDR1 MNHNS, CDR2 SASEGT. The CDR3 has 13 amino acids. The V and J ends lost 6 bases and 2 bases respectively, with 10 bases between them. CDR3 bases: TGTGCCAGCAGAGCCACCGTGAACTATGGCTACACCTTC. This codes for CASRATVNYGYTF.

This clone has more than one count but fewer than ten. The CDR3 DNA sequence: TGTGCCACCGGGGACGCCCGAAACACCATATATTTT. Residues: CATGDARNTIYF. The gene calls are TRBV24-1 and TRBJ1-3; the D gene is possibly TRBD1 (5 bases). The CDR3 extends over 12 amino acids. Germline CDR1 reads KGHDR; CDR2 reads SFDVKD. Trimming took off 9 bases at V and 5 bases at J, with 10 bases between the two ends.

In its sample, this clone was seen once. The chain employs TRBV11-2 and TRBJ2-7; D unclear. V lost 3 bases to trimming and J lost 0 bases, with 9 bases between them. This CDR3 is 14 amino acids long. CDR1 and CDR2 from the germline V gene are SGHAT and FQNNGV. CDR3 in amino acids: CASSFDGLSYEQYF. As DNA, the CDR3 is TGTGCCAGCAGCTTCGACGGTCTCTCCTACGAGCAGTACTTC.

The chain joins TRBV5-4 to TRBJ2-7; no clear D gene. This CDR3 region has 13 residues. The V end was cut by 3 bases, the J end by 2 bases, with 9 bases between. Germline loops: CDR1 SGHNT, CDR2 YYREEE (reference sequence). CDR3 protein: CASSSVGTYEQYF. The CDR3 DNA follows: TGTGCCAGCAGCTCGGTTGGGACCTACGAGCAGTACTTC.

This clone was counted a few times. J is TRBJ1-1 and V is TRBV9; D gene unclear. In germline, CDR1 is SGDLS, CDR2 YYNGEE. This CDR3 has 14 amino acids. The V end lost 0 bases, the J end lost 8 bases, and 14 bases lay between the germline ends. The CDR3 region has the DNA TGTGCCAGCAGCGTAGAGTGGCTCGGGGAGGAAGCTTTCTTT. This gives the protein CASSVEWLGEEAFF. The whole variable domain, remainder taken from reference TRBV9 and TRBJ1-1, is DSGVTQTPKHLITATGQRVTLRCSPRSGDLSVYWYQQSLDQGLQFLIQYYNGEERAKGNILERFSAQQFPDLHSELNLSSLELGDSALYFCASSVEWLGEEAFFGQGTRLTVV.

The rearrangement links TRBV7-6 to TRBJ2-5; D remains unclear. Trimming left V 4 bases short and J 6 bases short, with 12 bases between. The CDR3 length is 13 residues. Germline values: CDR1 SGHVS, CDR2 FNYEAQ. The CDR3: CASSSSSFQTQYF. In nucleotides, the CDR3 is TGTGCCAGCAGCTCCTCCAGCTTCCAGACCCAGTACTTC.

The V and J genes are TRBV6-1 and TRBJ1-2; no clear D gene. V was shortened by 3 bases and J by 4 bases, with 9 bases between the two germline ends. CDR3 length: 13 residues. Germline V lookup: CDR1 MNHNS, CDR2 SASEGT. This chain's CDR3 is CASSDWGAYGYTF. The CDR3 DNA is TGTGCCAGCAGTGATTGGGGTGCCTATGGCTACACCTTC.

This clone appeared a few times. The rearrangement links TRBV28 to TRBJ2-7, with a weak D call TRBD1 (5 bases). Trimming left V 2 bases short and J 1 base short, with 12 bases between. The CDR3 covers 15 residues. From germline, CDR1 is MDHEN and CDR2 SYDVKM. CDR3 in DNA: TGTGCCAGCAGTTTAGAAGGGGCAAGGTCCTACGAGCAGTACTTC. It translates to CASSLEGARSYEQYF.

V gene TRBV9 combines with J gene TRBJ1-6, with TRBD1 as a possible D gene (6 bases). The CDR3 has 14 amino acids. Between the trimmed V and J ends, which lost 5 bases and 7 bases, there was a span of 13 bases. The germline CDR1 and CDR2 sequences are SGDLS and YYNGEE. Here the CDR3 reads CASRPGTLNSPLHF. The DNA for the CDR3 is TGTGCCAGCAGGCCCGGGACATTGAATTCACCCCTCCACTTT.

This clone was seen many times. The chain uses TRBV6-1 and TRBJ1-1; 11 bases match TRBD1. The length of the CDR3 is 16 residues. Losses at the gene ends were 6 bases for V and 0 bases for J; bases not matched to a gene: 6. Germline V gives CDR1 MNHNS, CDR2 SASEGT. Here the CDR3 reads CASSFWDRGMNTEAFF. The CDR3 bases are TGTGCCAGCAGCTTCTGGGACAGGGGGATGAACACTGAAGCTTTCTTT.

The V gene is TRBV20-1, the J gene TRBJ2-3; D call uncertain. V lost 5 bases and J lost 0, with 15 bases in between. Germline CDR1 and CDR2: DFQATT and SNEGSKA (reference sequence). This CDR3 is 15 amino acids long. The CDR3 DNA follows: TGCAGTGCTCTACAATTACTGGACAGCACAGATACGCAGTATTTT. As protein: CSALQLLDSTDTQYF.

As DNA, the CDR3 is TGCGCCAGCAGCCAAGAAAGAATCGTTCGGTCGTTACCTGATCAGCCCCAGCATTTT. It yields the protein CASSQERIVRSLPDQPQHF. This chain uses TRBV4-1 with TRBJ1-5; no firm D call. V shed 0 bases and J shed 5 bases, with 23 bases lying between them. Germline V gene sequence: CDR1 MGHRA, CDR2 YSYEKL. This CDR3 is 19 amino acids long.

This clone was picked up a small number of times. The chain is built from TRBV4-1 and TRBJ2-3, with 7 nucleotides matching TRBD2. Germline V gives CDR1 MGHRA, CDR2 YSYEKL. The V segment lost 1 base and the J segment 2 bases; nucleotides outside the gene matches: 6. The CDR3 sequence is 16 residues long. For the CDR3, the DNA is TGCGCCAGCAGCCAAGGATGGGGAGGGTCCACAGATACGCAGTATTTT. It translates to CASSQGWGGSTDTQYF.